These 15 T cell receptor beta chains were all obtained from the same sample, sequenced in a study of blood T cells in healthy people across ages. The second PCR ran about 6 to 11 cycles with a sample-barcoded 5' primer and J-beta primers. TCRdb passed the 5' RACE reads through MiXCR, listing each CDR3 protein once. The sample has a few hundred thousand distinct CDR3 sequences, more than 45% seen once. The sample taken for sequencing was blood. These receptors all come from a man aged 55-75 years in good health.

V usage is TRBV21-1 and J usage is TRBJ2-5. TRBV21-1 is noted as a pseudogene. This CDR3 spans 17 amino acids. CDR3: CASILLRHPDLQETQYF. In DNA, the CDR3 is TGTGCCAGCATCCTATTACGACACCCAGACTTACAAGAGACCCAGTACTTC.

Note on this clonotype: This could be a read error, since a much larger clone is one nucleotide away. The chain is built from TRBV11-3 and TRBJ2-5, with no clear D. V lost 0 bases to trimming and J lost 3 bases, with 2 bases between them. Per the germline V gene, CDR1 is SGHNT and CDR2 is YENEEA. The CDR3 length is 12 residues. The CDR3 DNA reads TGTGCCAGCAGCTTAGAGGAAGAGACCCAGTACTTC. Its protein is CASSLEEETQYF.

In this sample, this clonotype turned up a few times. The J gene is TRBJ2-5, the V gene TRBV5-1; tentative D call: TRBD2 (5 bases). V lost 0 bases to trimming and J lost 4 bases, with 13 bases between them. Germline V gene sequence: CDR1 SGHRS, CDR2 YFSETQ. The CDR3 loop spans 15 amino acids. As DNA, the CDR3 is TGCGCCAGCAGCTTGGAAAGGATGGCGGGAGAGACCCAGTACTTC. Amino acid sequence: CASSLERMAGETQYF.

The gene calls are TRBV7-9 and TRBJ2-3; unclear D gene. V was shortened by 5 bases and J by 0 bases, with 15 bases between the two germline ends. CDR3 length equals 16 residues. Germline V CDR1 and CDR2: SEHNR, FQNEAQ (reference sequence). CDR3 in DNA: TGTGCCAGCAGCCTCTTCGGGCGAGAGAGCACAGATACGCAGTATTTT. The encoded protein is CASSLFGRESTDTQYF.

This clonotype was found a few times. V gene TRBV5-1 combines with J gene TRBJ1-6; 11 bases agree with TRBD1. CDR1 and CDR2 from the germline V gene are SGHRS and YFSETQ. This CDR3 is built from 16 residues. The V and J ends lost 4 bases and 3 bases, in that order; junction bases with no gene match: 3. This CDR3 is CASSLGTGGYNSPLHF. The CDR3 nucleotides are TGCGCCAGCAGCCTAGGGACAGGGGGCTATAATTCACCCCTCCACTTT.

The V call is TRBV10-3, the J call TRBJ2-1; no reliable D call. Germline V lookup: CDR1 ENHRY, CDR2 SYGVKD. V was shortened by 2 bases and J by 5 bases, with 10 bases between the two germline ends. The CDR3 is made up of 14 amino acids. The CDR3, as DNA: TGTGCCATCAGTGAGGTCCATTACGACAATGAGCAGTTCTTC. Translation gives CAISEVHYDNEQFF.

This clonotype was detected many times. V and J are TRBV20-1 and TRBJ2-7; tentative D call: TRBD1 (6 bases). The CDR3 is made up of 16 amino acids. Trimming stripped 3 bases from V and 0 bases from J, with 18 bases between. Per the germline V gene, CDR1 is DFQATT and CDR2 is SNEGSKA (reference sequence). This CDR3 reads CSASDQGGRRSYEQYF. In nucleotides, the CDR3 is TGCAGTGCTAGCGATCAAGGGGGAAGACGCTCCTACGAGCAGTACTTC.

This clonotype was found many times. The chain has TRBV12-3 or TRBV12-4 and TRBJ2-7; TRBD2 matches at 11 bases. The ends lost 5 bases at V and 6 bases at J; junction bases unmatched: 12. The CDR3 is 16 residues long. CDR3 bases: TGTGCCAGCAGTCCACGAACCGGGACTAGCGGCGTCGAGCAGTACTTC. Its protein is CASSPRTGTSGVEQYF.

The CDR3 is CASSQESRTQYF. As DNA, the CDR3 is TGCGCCAGCAGCCAAGAGTCCCGTACGCAGTATTTT. The V gene is TRBV4-1, the J gene TRBJ2-3; no reliable D call. This CDR3 spans 12 amino acids. V lost 0 bases, J lost 8 bases, and 6 bases lay in between. CDR1 is MGHRA and CDR2 is YSYEKL in the germline V gene.

The chain recombines TRBV27 with TRBJ2-7, with D tentatively TRBD1 (5 bases). CDR1 is MNHEY and CDR2 is SMNVEV in the germline V gene (reference sequence). CDR3 size: 14 residues. Trimming took 0 bases from V and 0 from J, leaving 6 bases between them. CDR3: CASSLSTDSYEQYF. DNA for the CDR3: TGTGCCAGCAGTTTATCGACAGACTCCTACGAGCAGTACTTC.

The rearrangement uses TRBV6-1 and TRBJ2-7, with 9 bases lining up with TRBD1. With V trimmed by 3 bases and J by 9 bases, 6 bases remained unmatched. Germline V CDR1 and CDR2: MNHNS, SASEGT. This CDR3 contains 13 residues. CDR3: CASSEDRGFGQYF. Written as DNA, the CDR3 is TGTGCCAGCAGTGAGGACAGGGGTTTCGGGCAGTACTTC.

The chain couples TRBV28 to TRBJ2-5, with D possibly being TRBD2 (6 bases). Germline V gene data show CDR1 as MDHEN and CDR2 as SYDVKM. This CDR3 comprises 12 residues. The V gene lost 2 bases and the J gene lost 11 bases, with 12 bases spanning the gap. CDR3 nucleotide sequence: TGTGCCAGCAGTTTACCCCTCCGGGAGCAGTACTTC. Translation gives CASSLPLREQYF.

The gene calls are TRBV15 and TRBJ2-7; D is ambiguous. Trimming removed 3 bases at V and 3 bases at J, with 12 bases between. CDR3 length: 14 residues. In germline, CDR1 is LNHNV, CDR2 YYDKDF (reference sequence). DNA for the CDR3: TGTGCCACCAGCAGGACCGGGCTACACTACGAGCAGTACTTC. The encoded protein is CATSRTGLHYEQYF.

The rearrangement joins TRBV6-2 or TRBV6-3 to TRBJ2-1; tentative D call: TRBD1 (5 bases). The end of the DNA fits TRBJ2-7 better, so the J call may be wrong. Germline V gives CDR1 MNHEY, CDR2 SVGEGT. The CDR3 has 14 amino acids. The CDR3 nucleotides are TGTGCCAGCAGTACCAGAGACAGAGACAATGAGCAGTACTTC. It yields the protein CASSTRDRDNEQYF.

The chain uses TRBV5-1 and TRBJ2-1; 9 bases agree with TRBD1. CDR3 size: 17 residues. After removal of 4 bases from V and 5 bases from J, the junction contained 13 bases not matched to a gene. The germline V gene has CDR1 SGHRS and CDR2 YFSETQ. CDR3 in amino acids: CASSQWGQGSGDNEQFF. The CDR3 DNA sequence: TGCGCCAGCAGCCAGTGGGGACAGGGTAGTGGCGACAATGAGCAGTTCTTC.